Listed here is a single T cell receptor beta chain. The data belong to a study of blood T cell repertoires in COVID-19. CDR3 length: 16 amino acids. Deletions cut 8 bases from V and 0 bases from J, with 14 bases between. The germline V gene encodes CDR1 SGHVS and CDR2 FQNEAQ. The assay was immunoSEQ multiplex PCR, and TCRdb's table has in-frame clones only and misses some. The table has around 100,000 clones, 91% seen once. The sample taken for sequencing was peripheral blood. This TCR was sampled from a human donor with active COVID-19. The donor label of this sample is uncertain. The gene calls are TRBV7-8 and TRBJ1-6; D remains unclear. DNA of the CDR3: TGTGCCAGCTCCGTTGAGTCGAGCTCCTATAATTCACCCCTCCACTTT. Its protein product is CASSVESSSYNSPLHF.